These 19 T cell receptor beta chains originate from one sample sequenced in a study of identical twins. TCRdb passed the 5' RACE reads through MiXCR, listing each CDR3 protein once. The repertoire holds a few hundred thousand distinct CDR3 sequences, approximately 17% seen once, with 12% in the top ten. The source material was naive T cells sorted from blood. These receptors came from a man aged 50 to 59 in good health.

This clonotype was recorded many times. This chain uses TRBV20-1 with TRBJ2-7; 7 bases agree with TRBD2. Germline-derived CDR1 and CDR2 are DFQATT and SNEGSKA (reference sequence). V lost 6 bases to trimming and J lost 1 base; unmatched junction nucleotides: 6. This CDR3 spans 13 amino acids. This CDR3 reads CSAQGLSSYEQYF. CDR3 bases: TGCAGTGCCCAGGGACTAAGTTCCTACGAGCAGTACTTC.

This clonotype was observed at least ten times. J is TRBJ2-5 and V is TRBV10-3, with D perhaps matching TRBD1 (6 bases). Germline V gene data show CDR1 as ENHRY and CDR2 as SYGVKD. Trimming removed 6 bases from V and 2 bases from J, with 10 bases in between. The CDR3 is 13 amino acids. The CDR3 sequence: CAIRAGQQETQYF. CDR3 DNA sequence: TGTGCCATCAGGGCAGGACAGCAAGAGACCCAGTACTTC.

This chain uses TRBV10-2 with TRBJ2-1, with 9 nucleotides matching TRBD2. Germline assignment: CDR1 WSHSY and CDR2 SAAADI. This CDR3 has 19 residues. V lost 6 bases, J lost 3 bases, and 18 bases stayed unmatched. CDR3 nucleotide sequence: TGCGCCAGCAGCGATGCGGGACTAGCCGGCTTGGGGCTCTACAATGAGCAGTTCTTC. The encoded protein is CASSDAGLAGLGLYNEQFF.

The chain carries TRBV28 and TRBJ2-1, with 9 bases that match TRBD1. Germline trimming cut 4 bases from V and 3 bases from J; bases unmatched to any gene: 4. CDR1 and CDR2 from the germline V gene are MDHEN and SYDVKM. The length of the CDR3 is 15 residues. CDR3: CASSSTGGGYNEQFF. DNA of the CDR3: TGTGCCAGCAGTTCGACAGGGGGTGGCTACAATGAGCAGTTCTTC.

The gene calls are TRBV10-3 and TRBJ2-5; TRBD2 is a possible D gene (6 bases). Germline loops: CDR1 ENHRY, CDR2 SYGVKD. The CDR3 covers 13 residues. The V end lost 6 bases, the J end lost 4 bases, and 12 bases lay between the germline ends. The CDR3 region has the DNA TGTGCCATCAGCGACGGGGGTGGAGAGACCCAGTACTTC. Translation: CAISDGGGETQYF.

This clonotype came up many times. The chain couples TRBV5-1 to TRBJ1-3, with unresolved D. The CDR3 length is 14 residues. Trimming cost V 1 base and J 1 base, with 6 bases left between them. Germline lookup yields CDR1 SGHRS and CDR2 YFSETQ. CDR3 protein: CASSLSGSGNTIYF. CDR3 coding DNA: TGCGCCAGCAGCTTGTCCGGATCTGGAAACACCATATATTTT.

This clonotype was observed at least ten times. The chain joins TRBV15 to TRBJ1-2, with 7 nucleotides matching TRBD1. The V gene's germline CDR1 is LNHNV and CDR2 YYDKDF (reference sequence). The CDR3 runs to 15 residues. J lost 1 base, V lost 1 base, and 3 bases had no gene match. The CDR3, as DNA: TGTGCCACCAGCAGAGTTCAGGGGGTTAACTATGGCTACACCTTC. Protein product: CATSRVQGVNYGYTF.

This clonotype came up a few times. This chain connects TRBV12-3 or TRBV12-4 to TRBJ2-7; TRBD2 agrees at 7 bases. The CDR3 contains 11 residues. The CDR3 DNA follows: TGTGCGGGCGGGAGTCTTAACGAGCAGTACTTC. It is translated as CAGGSLNEQYF.

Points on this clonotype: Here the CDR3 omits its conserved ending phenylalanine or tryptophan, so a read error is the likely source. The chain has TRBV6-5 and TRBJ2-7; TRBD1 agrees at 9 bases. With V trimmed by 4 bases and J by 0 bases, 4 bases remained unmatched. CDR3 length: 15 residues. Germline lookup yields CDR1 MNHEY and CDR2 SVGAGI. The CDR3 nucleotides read TGTGCCAGCAGTTCTCGGGACAGGGTCTCCTACGAGCAGTACCTC. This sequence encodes CASSSRDRVSYEQYL.

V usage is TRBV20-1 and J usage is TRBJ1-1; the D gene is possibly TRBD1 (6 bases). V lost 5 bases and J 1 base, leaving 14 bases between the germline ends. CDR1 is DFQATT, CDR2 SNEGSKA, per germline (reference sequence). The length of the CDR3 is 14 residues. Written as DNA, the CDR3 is TGCAGTGCTGGGGGGGGACAACCGAACACTGAAGCTTTCTTT. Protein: CSAGGGQPNTEAFF.

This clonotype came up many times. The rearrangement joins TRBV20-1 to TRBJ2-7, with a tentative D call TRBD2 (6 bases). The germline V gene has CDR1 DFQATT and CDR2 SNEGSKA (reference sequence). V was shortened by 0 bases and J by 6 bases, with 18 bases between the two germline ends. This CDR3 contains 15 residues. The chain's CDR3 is CSARDTPGAPSEQYF. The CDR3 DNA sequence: TGCAGTGCTAGAGATACCCCGGGAGCCCCCTCCGAGCAGTACTTC.

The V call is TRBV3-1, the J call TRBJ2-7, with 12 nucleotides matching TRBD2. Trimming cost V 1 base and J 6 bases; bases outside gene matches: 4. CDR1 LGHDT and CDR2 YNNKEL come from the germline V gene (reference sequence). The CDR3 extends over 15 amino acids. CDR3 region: CASSQGTSGVGEQYF. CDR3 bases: TGTGCCAGCAGCCAAGGGACTAGCGGGGTCGGCGAGCAGTACTTC.

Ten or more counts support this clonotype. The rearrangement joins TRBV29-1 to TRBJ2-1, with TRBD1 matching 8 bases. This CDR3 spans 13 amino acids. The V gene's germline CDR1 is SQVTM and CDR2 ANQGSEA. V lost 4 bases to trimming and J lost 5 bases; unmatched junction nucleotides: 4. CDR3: CSVGAGGNNEQFF. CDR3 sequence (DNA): TGCAGCGTTGGTGCAGGGGGCAACAATGAGCAGTTCTTC.

CDR3 bases: TGTGCCACCAGCAGAGCTACAGGGGACTACGAGCAGTACTTC. Translation gives CATSRATGDYEQYF. J is TRBJ2-7 and V is TRBV15; 7 bases fit TRBD1. Germline CDR1 LNHNV, CDR2 YYDKDF (reference sequence). The CDR3 has 14 residues. V trimming: 1 base; J trimming: 3 bases; junction bases outside the gene matches: 3.

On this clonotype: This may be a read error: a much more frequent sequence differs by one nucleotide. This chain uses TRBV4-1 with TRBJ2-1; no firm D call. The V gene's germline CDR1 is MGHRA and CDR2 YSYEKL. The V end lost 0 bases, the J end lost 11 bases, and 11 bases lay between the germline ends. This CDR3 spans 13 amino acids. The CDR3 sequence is CASSQDRVGKQFF. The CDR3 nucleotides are TGCGCCAGCAGCCAAGATCGTGTGGGTAAGCAGTTCTTC.

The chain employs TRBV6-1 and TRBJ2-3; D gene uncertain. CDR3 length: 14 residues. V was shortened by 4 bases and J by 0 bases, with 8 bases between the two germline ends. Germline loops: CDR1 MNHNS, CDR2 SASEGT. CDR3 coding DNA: TGTGCCAGCAGTGCGTTGTCTAGCACAGATACGCAGTATTTT. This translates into CASSALSSTDTQYF.

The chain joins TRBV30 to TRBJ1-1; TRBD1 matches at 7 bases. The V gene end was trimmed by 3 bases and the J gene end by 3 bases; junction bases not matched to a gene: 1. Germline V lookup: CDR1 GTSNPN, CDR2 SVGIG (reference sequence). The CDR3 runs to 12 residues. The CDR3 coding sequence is TGTGCCTGGAGAGGACAGGACACTGAAGCTTTCTTT. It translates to CAWRGQDTEAFF.

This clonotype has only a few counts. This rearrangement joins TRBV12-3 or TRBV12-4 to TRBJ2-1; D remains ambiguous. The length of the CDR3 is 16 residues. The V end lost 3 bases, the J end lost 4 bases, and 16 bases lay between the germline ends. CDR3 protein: CASSFTPPIPYNEQFF. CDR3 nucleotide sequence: TGTGCCAGCAGTTTCACTCCCCCGATCCCGTACAATGAGCAGTTCTTC.

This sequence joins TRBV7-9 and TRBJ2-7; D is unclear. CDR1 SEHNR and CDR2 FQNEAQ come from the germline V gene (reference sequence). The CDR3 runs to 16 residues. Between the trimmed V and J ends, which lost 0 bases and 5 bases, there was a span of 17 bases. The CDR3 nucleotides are TGTGCCAGCAGCTTAGCTCCCATTGGGGTAGGCGACGAGCAGTACTTC. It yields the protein CASSLAPIGVGDEQYF.